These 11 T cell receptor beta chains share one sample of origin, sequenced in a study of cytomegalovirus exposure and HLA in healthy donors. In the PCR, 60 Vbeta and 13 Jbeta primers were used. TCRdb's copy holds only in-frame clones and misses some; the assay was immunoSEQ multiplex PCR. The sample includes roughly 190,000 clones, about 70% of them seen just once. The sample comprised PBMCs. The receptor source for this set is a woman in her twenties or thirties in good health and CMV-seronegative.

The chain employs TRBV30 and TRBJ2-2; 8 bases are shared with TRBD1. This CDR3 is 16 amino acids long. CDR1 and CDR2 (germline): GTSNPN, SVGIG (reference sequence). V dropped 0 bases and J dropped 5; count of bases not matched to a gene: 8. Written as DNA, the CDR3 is TGTGCCTGGAGTGTACCGGACAGGGTAGAAACCGGGGAGCTGTTTTTT. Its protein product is CAWSVPDRVETGELFF. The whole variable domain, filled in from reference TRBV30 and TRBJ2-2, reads SQTIHQWPATLVQPVGSPLSLECTVEGTSNPNLYWYRQAAGRGLQLLFYSVGIGQISSEVPQNLSASRPQDRQFILSSKKLLLSDSGFYLCAWSVPDRVETGELFFGEGSRLTVL.

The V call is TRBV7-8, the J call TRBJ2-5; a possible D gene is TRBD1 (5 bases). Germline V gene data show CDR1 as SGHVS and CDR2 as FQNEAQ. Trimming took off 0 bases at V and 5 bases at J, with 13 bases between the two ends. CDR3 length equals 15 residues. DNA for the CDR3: TGTGCCAGCAGCTTAGCGGTGAACAGGTTGGAGACCCAGTACTTC. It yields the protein CASSLAVNRLETQYF. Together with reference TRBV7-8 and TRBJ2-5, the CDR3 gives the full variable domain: GAGVSQSPRYKVAKRGQDVALRCDPISGHVSLFWYQQALGQGPEFLTYFQNEAQLDKSGLPSDRFFAERPEGSVSTLKIQRTQQEDSAVYLCASSLAVNRLETQYFGPGTRLLVL.

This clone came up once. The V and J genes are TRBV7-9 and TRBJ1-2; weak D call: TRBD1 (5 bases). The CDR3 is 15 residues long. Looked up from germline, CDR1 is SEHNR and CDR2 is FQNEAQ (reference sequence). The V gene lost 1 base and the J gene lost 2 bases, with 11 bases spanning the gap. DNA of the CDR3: TGTGCCAGCAGCTTAGTGCCAGGGCTGAACTATGGCTACACCTTC. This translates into CASSLVPGLNYGYTF.

In DNA, the CDR3 is TGTGCCAGCAGCTTTCCTAGCGGGAGACACGAGCAGTACTTC. Protein sequence: CASSFPSGRHEQYF. The chain has TRBV11-1 and TRBJ2-7; 10 nucleotides match TRBD2. J lost 5 bases, V lost 3 bases, and 4 bases had no gene match. CDR3 length equals 14 residues. The germline V gene has CDR1 SGHAT and CDR2 FQDESV (reference sequence).

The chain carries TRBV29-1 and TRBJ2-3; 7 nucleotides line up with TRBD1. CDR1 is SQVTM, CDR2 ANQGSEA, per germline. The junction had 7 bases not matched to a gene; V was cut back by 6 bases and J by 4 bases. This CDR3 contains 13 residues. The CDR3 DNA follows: TGCAGCGTCGACAGGGTTGCTTCAGATACGCAGTATTTT. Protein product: CSVDRVASDTQYF.

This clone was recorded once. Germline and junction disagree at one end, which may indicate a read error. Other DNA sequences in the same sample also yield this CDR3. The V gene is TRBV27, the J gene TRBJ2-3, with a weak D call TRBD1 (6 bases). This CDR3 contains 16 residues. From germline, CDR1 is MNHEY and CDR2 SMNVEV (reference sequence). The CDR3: CASSSITGKGTDTQYF. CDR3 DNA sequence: TGTGCCAGCAGTTCGATTACAGGGAAGGGCACAGATACACAGTATTTT.

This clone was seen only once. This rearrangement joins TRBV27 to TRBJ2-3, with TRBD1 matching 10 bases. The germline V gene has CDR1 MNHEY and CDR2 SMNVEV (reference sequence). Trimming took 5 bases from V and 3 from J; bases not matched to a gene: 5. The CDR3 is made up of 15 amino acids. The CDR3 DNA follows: TGTGCCAGCAGTCCCCGGACAGGGGGGACAGATACGCAGTATTTT. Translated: CASSPRTGGTDTQYF.

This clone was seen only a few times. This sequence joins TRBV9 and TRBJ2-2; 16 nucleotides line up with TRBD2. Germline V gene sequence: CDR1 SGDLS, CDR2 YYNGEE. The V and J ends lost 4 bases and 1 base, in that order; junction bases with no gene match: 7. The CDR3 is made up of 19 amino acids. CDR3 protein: CASSPEGLAGGWNTGELFF. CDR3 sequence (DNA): TGTGCCAGCAGCCCGGAGGGACTAGCGGGGGGGTGGAACACCGGGGAGCTGTTTTTT.

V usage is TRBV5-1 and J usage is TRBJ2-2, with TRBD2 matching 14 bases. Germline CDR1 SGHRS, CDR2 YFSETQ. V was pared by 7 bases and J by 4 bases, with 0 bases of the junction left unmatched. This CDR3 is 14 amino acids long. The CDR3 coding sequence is TGCGCCAGCGGACTAGCGGGAGGCACCGGGGAGCTGTTTTTT. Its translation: CASGLAGGTGELFF.

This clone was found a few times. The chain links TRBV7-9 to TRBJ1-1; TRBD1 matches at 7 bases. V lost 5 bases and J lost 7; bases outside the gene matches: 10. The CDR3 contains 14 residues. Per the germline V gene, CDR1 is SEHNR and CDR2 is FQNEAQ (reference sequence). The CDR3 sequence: CASSTTGVQCEAFF. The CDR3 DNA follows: TGTGCCAGCAGCACCACAGGGGTCCAGTGTGAAGCTTTCTTT.

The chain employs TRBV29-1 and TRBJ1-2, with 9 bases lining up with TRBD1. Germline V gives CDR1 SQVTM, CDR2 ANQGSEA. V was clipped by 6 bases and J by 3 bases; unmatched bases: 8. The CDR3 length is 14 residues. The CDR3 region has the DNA TGCAGCGTCACAGGGACAGGGCTACACTATGGCTACACCTTC. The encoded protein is CSVTGTGLHYGYTF.